Shown below are 8 T cell receptor beta chains from a single sample sequenced in a study of control samples from healthy donors and cancer patients. Some clones are missing from TCRdb's copy, which holds only in-frame ones; the method was immunoSEQ multiplex PCR. This sample's clone table lists under 200,000 clones. The specimen sequenced was blood. The receptors derive from a woman aged 25 to 39 in good health.

The chain joins TRBV7-9 to TRBJ1-2; D is unresolved. Per germline, CDR1 SEHNR and CDR2 FQNEAQ (reference sequence). This CDR3 has 15 residues. V was shortened by 2 bases and J by 0 bases, with 10 bases between the two germline ends. Here the CDR3 reads CASSLFDLTNYGYTF. The CDR3 DNA is TGTGCCAGCAGCTTATTTGACTTAACTAACTATGGCTACACCTTC. Variable domain in full (rest from reference TRBV7-9 and TRBJ1-2): DTGVSQNPRHKITKRGQNVTFRCDPISEHNRLYWYRQTLGQGPEFLTYFQNEAQLEKSRLLSDRFSAERPKGSFSTLEIQRTEQGDSAMYLCASSLFDLTNYGYTFGSGTRLTVV.

V gene TRBV20-1 combines with J gene TRBJ1-2; possibly TRBD1 for D (5 bases). CDR1 is DFQATT and CDR2 is SNEGSKA in the germline V gene (reference sequence). The CDR3 runs to 10 residues. CDR3 coding DNA: TGCAGCCTCAGGGACTATGGCTACACCTTC. Translation: CSLRDYGYTF.

A remark on this clone: A read error may produce the germline difference seen at one junction end. This sequence joins TRBV7-7 and TRBJ2-7; D assignment may be TRBD1 or TRBD2 (5 bases each). The CDR3 covers 13 residues. CDR1 is SSHAT, CDR2 FNYEAQ, per germline (reference sequence). The chain's CDR3 is CASSLAGTAEQYF. The CDR3 coding sequence is TGTGCTAGCAGCTTAGCTGGGACGGCCGAGCAGTACTTC. The whole variable domain, filled in from reference TRBV7-7 and TRBJ2-7, reads GAGVSQSPRYKVTKRGQDVTLRCDPISSHATLYWYQQALGQGPEFLTYFNYEAQPDKSGLPSDRFSAERPEGSISTLTIQRTEQRDSAMYRCASSLAGTAEQYFGPGTRLTVT.

The rearrangement links TRBV19 to TRBJ1-2; D is unclear. This CDR3 comprises 15 residues. Trimming left V 2 bases short and J 5 bases short, with 15 bases between. Germline CDR1 is LNHDA and CDR2 is SQIVND (reference sequence). CDR3 sequence reads: CASSIFLGSHYGYTF. The CDR3 nucleotides read TGTGCCAGTAGTATATTTTTGGGCAGCCATTATGGCTACACCTTC. Based on the CDR3 plus reference TRBV19 and TRBJ1-2, the full variable domain is DGGITQSPKYLFRKEGQNVTLSCEQNLNHDAMYWYRQDPGQGLRLIYYSQIVNDFQKGDIAEGYSVSREKKESFPLTVTSAQKNPTAFYLCASSIFLGSHYGYTFGSGTRLTVV.

This chain connects TRBV5-6 to TRBJ1-1; D is unclear. CDR3 length: 12 amino acids. CDR1 SGHDT and CDR2 YYEEEE come from the germline V gene. Trimming removed 4 bases from V and 6 bases from J, with 10 bases in between. DNA for the CDR3: TGTGCCAGCAGCGCTCCCTGGGCTGAAGCTTTCTTT. It encodes CASSAPWAEAFF.

The chain carries TRBV7-2 and TRBJ1-1, with 9 bases that match TRBD1. This CDR3 spans 13 amino acids. Per the germline V gene, CDR1 is SGHTA and CDR2 is FQGNSA. Trimming cost V 4 bases and J 3 bases; bases outside gene matches: 0. The CDR3 spells CASSWTGDTEAFF. The CDR3 DNA is TGTGCCAGCAGCTGGACAGGGGACACTGAAGCTTTCTTT.

The chain employs TRBV18 and TRBJ1-2; TRBD1 matches at 7 bases. Trimming cost V 6 bases and J 6 bases; bases outside gene matches: 10. The CDR3 is 14 amino acids. CDR1 and CDR2 (germline): KGHSH, LQKENI. The CDR3 DNA sequence: TGTGCCAGCTCCCCTGGACAGGCTCCTGATGGCTACACCTTC. Translated, it gives CASSPGQAPDGYTF.

The chain joins TRBV9 to TRBJ1-1; no definite D call. The V end lost 0 bases, the J end lost 1 base, and 7 bases lay between the germline ends. The CDR3 totals 14 residues. The germline gives CDR1 SGDLS, CDR2 YYNGEE. CDR3 residues: CASSVGTANTEAFF. As DNA, the CDR3 is TGTGCCAGCAGCGTAGGGACGGCGAACACTGAAGCTTTCTTT.